The 14 T cell receptor beta chains below were found in one sample sequenced in a study of human T cells and chemical hapten exposure (dated by TCRdb to the early 2020s). The library was built by means of RACE. Instrument on record: NextSeq 500. TCRdb handled the public reads itself, with Q25 trimming in fastp and clone calling in MiXCR, and kept productive beta chains. Merged by CDR3 protein, the rows form single entries marked with the most common genes and DNA. In this sample the table shows roughly 120,000 distinct CDR3 sequences, 12% of which occur a single time. The top ten hold approximately 1.4% of the sample. Reading the label with the study, this specimen's time point is: patch test 1, 2 weeks after DPC sensitization. Per the publication, the treatment or condition label means: therapeutic diphenylcyclopropenone sensitization with weekly scalp DPC. The source material was whole blood, sampled in connection with sensitization to the hapten diphenylcyclopropenone (DPC). The receptors derive from a woman between 45 and 65 years old with alopecia areata. Some clones in this sample may be carry-over from other donors' samples.

To note about this clonotype: This could be a read error, since a much larger clone is one nucleotide away. In this CDR3 the conserved last residue, phenylalanine or tryptophan, is missing, so a read error is likely. The chain combines TRBV27 with TRBJ2-3; unclear D gene. This CDR3 has 13 residues. V was shortened by 4 bases and J by 6 bases, with 11 bases between the two germline ends. CDR1 MNHEY and CDR2 SMNVEV come from the germline V gene (reference sequence). The CDR3 sequence is CASSSSNGDTQYL. For the CDR3, the DNA is TGTGCCAGCAGTTCTTCCAATGGGGATACGCAGTATTTA.

The chain has TRBV20-1 and TRBJ1-1, with TRBD1 matching over 8 bases. V was clipped by 4 bases and J by 7 bases; unmatched bases: 11. CDR3 length equals 14 residues. Germline loops: CDR1 DFQATT, CDR2 SNEGSKA (reference sequence). The chain's CDR3 is CSANNAGGVNEAFF. The CDR3 DNA reads as TGCAGTGCTAATAACGCAGGGGGCGTGAATGAAGCTTTCTTT.

This clonotype was detected ten times or more. The chain employs TRBV7-6 and TRBJ2-1; D perhaps matches TRBD1 (5 bases). CDR1 and CDR2 (germline): SGHVS, FNYEAQ. V lost 4 bases, J lost 6 bases, and 16 bases lay in between. The CDR3 extends over 15 amino acids. DNA of the CDR3: TGTGCCAGCAGCTCCCGGACGGAAGGGGTCAATGAGCAGTTCTTC. This encodes CASSSRTEGVNEQFF.

The chain recombines TRBV7-2 with TRBJ2-5, with 8 bases matching TRBD1. This CDR3 has 15 residues. J gave up 3 bases and V 0 bases, and 3 bases lay outside the gene matches. Germline V gene lookup returns CDR1 SGHTA and CDR2 FQGNSA. The CDR3 nucleotides are TGTGCCAGCAGCTTAGCGAGGACAGGGAAAGAGACCCAGTACTTC. Residues: CASSLARTGKETQYF.

This clonotype has just one count. The rearrangement links TRBV5-1 to TRBJ2-2, with a tentative D call TRBD1 (5 bases). This CDR3 has 14 residues. V was shortened by 6 bases and J by 2 bases, with 11 bases between the two germline ends. CDR1 is SGHRS, CDR2 YFSETQ, per germline. As DNA, the CDR3 is TGCGCCAGCATGAGGCAGGGAAACACCGGGGAGCTGTTTTTT. Translation gives CASMRQGNTGELFF.

This clonotype came up a few times. The CDR3 DNA reads as TGTGCCAGCAGCTTCCGCCCGGGACTAGCGGACACAGATACGCAGTATTTT. It specifies CASSFRPGLADTDTQYF. J is TRBJ2-3 and V is TRBV5-5, with TRBD2 matching over 11 bases. The CDR3 extends over 17 amino acids. The V gene end was trimmed by 2 bases and the J gene end by 2 bases; junction bases not matched to a gene: 7. The germline CDR1 and CDR2 sequences are SGHKS and YYEKEE (reference sequence).

The chain recombines TRBV20-1 with TRBJ1-1; no clear D. CDR3 length: 12 residues. The V end lost 7 bases, the J end lost 1 base, and 10 bases lay between the germline ends. Per the germline V gene, CDR1 is DFQATT and CDR2 is SNEGSKA (reference sequence). CDR3 DNA sequence: TGCAGTGGGCGTCAGCAGAACACTGAAGCTTTCTTT. The encoded protein is CSGRQQNTEAFF.

This clonotype has a count of ten or more. The J gene is TRBJ1-6, the V gene TRBV28; no clear D gene. Germline loops: CDR1 MDHEN, CDR2 SYDVKM. The CDR3 extends over 14 amino acids. V lost 3 bases, J lost 5 bases, and 8 bases lay in between. The CDR3 DNA reads as TGTGCCAGCAGTTTGGGTGGAGATAATTCACCCCTCCACTTT. Amino acids: CASSLGGDNSPLHF.

In the case of this clonotype: This sequence may be a read error, since a much larger clone differs from it by one base. The CDR3 loop reads CASSWGLYEQYF. In DNA form, the CDR3 reads TGTGCCAGCAGCTGGGGACTCTACGAGCAGTACTTC. The rearrangement links TRBV28 to TRBJ2-7; possible D gene TRBD2, 6 bases. Germline CDR1 reads MDHEN; CDR2 reads SYDVKM. With 6 bases removed from V and 3 bases from J, the gap between germline ends came to 9 bases. The CDR3 is 12 amino acids.

This chain joins TRBV20-1 and TRBJ1-4; 7 nucleotides agree with TRBD1. Germline assignment: CDR1 DFQATT and CDR2 SNEGSKA (reference sequence). The CDR3 is 15 residues long. Trimming cost V 3 bases and J 5 bases; bases outside gene matches: 9. This CDR3 is CSASPWAGGNEKLFF. Written as DNA, the CDR3 is TGCAGTGCTAGCCCCTGGGCAGGGGGGAATGAAAAACTGTTTTTT.

This clonotype came up a few times. The chain links TRBV7-6 to TRBJ1-2; D is unresolved. Per the germline V gene, CDR1 is SGHVS and CDR2 is FNYEAQ. Trimming shortened V by 1 base and J by 8 bases, and 14 bases separated the two germline ends. The CDR3 totals 14 residues. The chain's CDR3 is CASSLGSHSWGYTF. The DNA for the CDR3 is TGTGCCAGCAGCTTAGGCTCGCATTCTTGGGGCTACACCTTC. Complete variable domain (other parts from reference TRBV7-6 and TRBJ1-2): GAGVSQSPRYKVTKRGQDVALRCDPISGHVSLYWYRQALGQGPEFLTYFNYEAQQDKSGLPNDRFSAERPEGSISTLTIQRTEQRDSAMYRCASSLGSHSWGYTFGSGTRLTVV.

This clonotype occurred many times. The genes are TRBV20-1 and TRBJ1-3; D is unresolved. The CDR3 length is 12 residues. Per germline, CDR1 DFQATT and CDR2 SNEGSKA (reference sequence). V was pared by 7 bases and J by 2 bases, with 9 bases between. For the CDR3, the DNA is TGCAGTGTCCGGGCTCCTGGAAACACCATATATTTT. It codes for CSVRAPGNTIYF.

This clonotype has a single count. The CDR3 spells CASSPLLAKNIQYF. DNA of the CDR3: TGTGCCAGCAGCCCTCTCCTGGCCAAAAACATTCAGTACTTC. V gene TRBV14 combines with J gene TRBJ2-4; D unclear. The CDR3 is 14 residues long. The germline V and J ends were trimmed by 4 bases and 1 base, with 8 bases remaining between them. Germline V CDR1 and CDR2: SGHDN, FVKESK.

This clonotype was seen at least ten times. V is TRBV27 and J is TRBJ2-1, with TRBD2 matching 10 bases. The V gene end was trimmed by 2 bases and the J gene end by 3 bases; junction bases not matched to a gene: 10. Germline loops: CDR1 MNHEY, CDR2 SMNVEV (reference sequence). The CDR3 totals 18 residues. The CDR3 DNA reads as TGTGCCAGCAGTTTAAAGATGGCGGGACTAGCGAACTACAATGAGCAGTTCTTC. As protein: CASSLKMAGLANYNEQFF.